These T cell receptor beta chains were read from a single sample in a study of T-cell reconstitution after alpha-beta-depleted transplantation in children. TCRdb re-called the PCR reads with MiXCR, one entry per CDR3 protein. This sample has fewer than 700,000 distinct CDR3 sequences, with about an eighth found just once. Sequenced here: PBMCs, mostly from graft donor cells, sampled 360 days after TCRalphabeta/CD19-depleted stem cell transplant. The origin of the receptors is a male patient younger than 18 who had a stem cell transplant for acute myeloid leukemia, so the T cells may come from the graft donor. CDR3s include the opening cysteine and the closing phenylalanine or tryptophan. Fields, in order: clone size, D gene, V gene, J gene, CDR3 protein, CDR3 DNA. The D gene is left open where the match is weak. Some rows mark clone size as missing; the rest say once, few, many or name a class of expanded clone.

.	TRBD1	TRBV28	TRBJ1-4	CATRSQGVWAGLFF	TGTGCCACCCGATCACAGGGGGTCTGGGCTGGGCTGTTTTTT
many	TRBD2	TRBV29-1	TRBJ2-1	CSVGRRGGELYNEQFF	TGCAGCGTTGGCCGCCGGGGGGGGGAACTCTACAATGAGCAGTTCTTC
few	.	TRBV7-3	TRBJ2-5	CASILPIKRMNKETQYF	TGTGCCAGCATTCTACCCATCAAGCGGATGAATAAAGAGACCCAGTACTTC
.	.	TRBV9	TRBJ2-1	CASSHPAGDEQFF	TGTGCCAGCAGCCACCCGGCTGGGGATGAGCAGTTCTTC
few	TRBD2	TRBV20-1	TRBJ2-1	CSACRLAGGDNEQFF	TGCAGTGCTTGCCGACTAGCGGGAGGGGACAATGAGCAGTTCTTC
few	.	TRBV14	TRBJ1-4	CASSQVDWGEKLFF	TGTGCCAGCAGCCAAGTGGATTGGGGGGAAAAACTGTTTTTT
.	.	TRBV5-1	TRBJ2-7	CASGPGTLSYEQYF	TGCGCCAGCGGGCCAGGGACCCTCTCCTACGAGCAGTACTTC
few	TRBD1	TRBV7-9	TRBJ2-3	CASSPQRQGADTQYF	TGTGCCAGCAGCCCCCAGCGTCAGGGGGCAGATACGCAGTATTTT
few	.	TRBV11-2	TRBJ2-7	CASSLDRQVGQYF	TGTGCCAGCAGCTTAGATCGACAGGTGGGGCAGTACTTC
many	.	TRBV6-5	TRBJ2-1	CASSYRKLAPLYNEQFF	TGTGCCAGCAGTTACCGAAAACTAGCACCCTTGTACAATGAGCAGTTCTTC
.	TRBD2	TRBV12-3/TRBV12-4	TRBJ2-1	CASRRVAGGGNEQFF	TGTGCCAGCAGGAGAGTCGCGGGAGGGGGCAATGAGCAGTTCTTC
.	.	TRBV5-1	TRBJ2-5	CASSAVLTGIIKTQYF	TGCGCCAGCAGCGCAGTATTAACAGGGATTATAAAGACCCAGTACTTC
few	TRBD2	TRBV28	TRBJ2-7	CASSLPLAGDEQYF	TGTGCCAGCAGTTTGCCACTAGCGGGAGACGAGCAGTACTTC
few	TRBD2	TRBV19	TRBJ2-3	CASSSPTSGADTQYF	TGTGCCAGTAGTTCCCCGACTAGCGGGGCAGATACGCAGTATTTT
few	TRBD1	TRBV11-2	TRBJ2-5	CASSLVIRDRGKQETQYF	TGTGCCAGCAGCTTAGTAATAAGGGACAGGGGAAAACAAGAGACCCAGTACTTC
many	.	TRBV24-1	TRBJ2-1	CATSDLLVGEQFF	TGTGCCACCAGTGATTTGCTAGTCGGTGAGCAGTTCTTC
few	.	TRBV10-3	TRBJ1-6	CAISENTPYGNSPLHF	TGTGCCATCAGTGAGAACACCCCTTACGGTAATTCACCCCTCCACTTT
few	.	TRBV28	TRBJ2-7	CASSFQVGEQYF	TGTGCCAGCAGTTTTCAGGTCGGCGAGCAGTACTTC
few	.	TRBV12-3/TRBV12-4	TRBJ2-7	CASSFGIGAPRGEYF	.
.	.	TRBV29-1	TRBJ1-4	CSVPTIEGVGEKLFF	TGCAGCGTACCTACGATAGAGGGGGTTGGAGAAAAACTGTTTTTT
many	.	TRBV10-3	TRBJ2-7	CAISPGLPYEQYF	TGTGCCATCAGCCCGGGACTTCCATACGAGCAGTACTTC
many	.	TRBV7-2	TRBJ1-5	CASSRSGINQPQHF	TGTGCCAGCAGCCGTTCGGGGATTAATCAGCCCCAGCATTTT
.	.	TRBV6-2/TRBV6-3	TRBJ1-1	CASTPVGVRNTEAFF	TGTGCCAGCACTCCGGTCGGGGTACGGAACACTGAAGCTTTCTTT
many	.	TRBV20-1	TRBJ2-5	CSAGTGLTRETQYF	TGCAGTGCCGGTACCGGACTAACCCGAGAGACCCAGTACTTC